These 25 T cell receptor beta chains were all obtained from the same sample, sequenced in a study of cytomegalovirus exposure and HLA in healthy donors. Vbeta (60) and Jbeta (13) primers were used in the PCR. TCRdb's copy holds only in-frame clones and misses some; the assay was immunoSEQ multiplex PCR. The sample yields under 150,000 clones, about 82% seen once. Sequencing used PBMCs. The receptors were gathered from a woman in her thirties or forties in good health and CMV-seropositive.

CDR3 region: CASSKLSGITYNEQFF. For the CDR3, the DNA is TGTGCCAGCAGCAAACTTAGCGGTATAACCTACAATGAGCAGTTCTTC. The chain couples TRBV28 to TRBJ2-1; a weak D match, TRBD2 (6 bases). V lost 6 bases and J 2 bases, leaving 17 bases between the germline ends. Germline CDR1 is MDHEN and CDR2 is SYDVKM. The CDR3 is made up of 16 amino acids.

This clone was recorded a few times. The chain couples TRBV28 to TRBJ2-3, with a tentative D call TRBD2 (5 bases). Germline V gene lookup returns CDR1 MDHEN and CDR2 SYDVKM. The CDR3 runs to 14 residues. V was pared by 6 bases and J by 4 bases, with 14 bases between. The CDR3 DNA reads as TGTGCCAGCAGGTTCCCCGGGGTAGCAGATACGCAGTATTTT. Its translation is CASRFPGVADTQYF.

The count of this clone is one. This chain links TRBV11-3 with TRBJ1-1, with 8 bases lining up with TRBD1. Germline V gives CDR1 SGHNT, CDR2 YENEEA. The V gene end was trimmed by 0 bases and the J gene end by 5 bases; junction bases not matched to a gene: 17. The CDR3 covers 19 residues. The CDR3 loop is CASSLDLDREKVIRTEAFF. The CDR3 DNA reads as TGTGCCAGCAGCTTAGATCTGGACAGGGAGAAAGTAATTCGAACTGAAGCTTTCTTT.

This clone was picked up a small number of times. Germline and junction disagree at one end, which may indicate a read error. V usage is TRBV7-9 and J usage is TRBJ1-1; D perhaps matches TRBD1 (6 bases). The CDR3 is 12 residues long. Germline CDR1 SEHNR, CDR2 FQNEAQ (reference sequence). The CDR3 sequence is CSSSRTEIEAFF. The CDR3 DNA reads TGTTCCAGCAGCCGGACAGAAATTGAAGCTTTCTTT.

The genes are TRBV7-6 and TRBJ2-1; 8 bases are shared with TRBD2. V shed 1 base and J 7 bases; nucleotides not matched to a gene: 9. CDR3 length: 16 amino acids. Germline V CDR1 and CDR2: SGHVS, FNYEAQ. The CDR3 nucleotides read TGTGCCAGCAGCTTAGTTTTGGCTAGCGGGCATAATGAGCAGTTCTTC. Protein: CASSLVLASGHNEQFF. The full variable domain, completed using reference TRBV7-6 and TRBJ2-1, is GAGVSQSPRYKVTKRGQDVALRCDPISGHVSLYWYRQALGQGPEFLTYFNYEAQQDKSGLPNDRFSAERPEGSISTLTIQRTEQRDSAMYRCASSLVLASGHNEQFFGPGTRLTVL.

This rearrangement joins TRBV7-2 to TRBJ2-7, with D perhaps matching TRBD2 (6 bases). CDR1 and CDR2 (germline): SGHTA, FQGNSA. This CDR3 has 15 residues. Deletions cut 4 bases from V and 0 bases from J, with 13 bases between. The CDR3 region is CASSSGTVHSYEQYF. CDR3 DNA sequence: TGTGCCAGCAGCTCCGGGACTGTCCACTCCTACGAGCAGTACTTC.

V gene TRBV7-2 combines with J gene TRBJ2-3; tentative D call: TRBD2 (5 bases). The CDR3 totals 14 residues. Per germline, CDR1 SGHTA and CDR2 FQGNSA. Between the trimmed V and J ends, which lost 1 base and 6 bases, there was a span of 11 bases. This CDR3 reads CASSLGPREDTQYF. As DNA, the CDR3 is TGTGCCAGCAGCTTAGGACCGAGGGAGGATACGCAGTATTTT.

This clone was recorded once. CDR3 in DNA: TGTGCCAGCAGTCAGACAGGGAGTGGAAACACCATATATTTT. Its protein product is CASSQTGSGNTIYF. V and J are TRBV6-6 and TRBJ1-3; 7 nucleotides line up with TRBD1. V gave up 5 bases and J gave up 3 bases; unmatched junction bases: 4. CDR3 length: 14 amino acids. Germline values: CDR1 MNHNY, CDR2 SVGAGI (reference sequence).

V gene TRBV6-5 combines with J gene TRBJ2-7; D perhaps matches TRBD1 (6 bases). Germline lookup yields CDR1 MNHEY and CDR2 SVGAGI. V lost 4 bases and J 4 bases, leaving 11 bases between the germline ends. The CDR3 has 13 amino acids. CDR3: CASSFMQGYEQYF. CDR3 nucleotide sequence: TGTGCCAGCAGTTTTATGCAGGGGTACGAGCAGTACTTC.

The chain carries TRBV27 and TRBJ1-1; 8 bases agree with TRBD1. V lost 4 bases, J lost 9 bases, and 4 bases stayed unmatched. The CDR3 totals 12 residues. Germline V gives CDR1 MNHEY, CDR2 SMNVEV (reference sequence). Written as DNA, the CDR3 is TGTGCCAGCAGTTATGGACAGGGTAAAGCTTTCTTT. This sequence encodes CASSYGQGKAFF.

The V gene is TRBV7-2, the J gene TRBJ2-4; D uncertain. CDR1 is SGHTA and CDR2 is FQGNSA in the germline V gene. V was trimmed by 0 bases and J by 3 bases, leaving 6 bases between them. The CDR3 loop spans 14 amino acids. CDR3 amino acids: CASSLARHKNIQYF. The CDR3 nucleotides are TGTGCCAGCAGCTTAGCGCGACACAAAAACATTCAGTACTTC.

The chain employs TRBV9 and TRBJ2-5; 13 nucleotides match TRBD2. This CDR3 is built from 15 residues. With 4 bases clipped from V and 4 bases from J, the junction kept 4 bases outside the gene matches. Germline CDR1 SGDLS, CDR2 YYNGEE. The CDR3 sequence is CASSSRTSGRETQYF. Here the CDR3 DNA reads TGTGCCAGCAGCTCAAGGACTAGCGGGAGAGAGACCCAGTACTTC.

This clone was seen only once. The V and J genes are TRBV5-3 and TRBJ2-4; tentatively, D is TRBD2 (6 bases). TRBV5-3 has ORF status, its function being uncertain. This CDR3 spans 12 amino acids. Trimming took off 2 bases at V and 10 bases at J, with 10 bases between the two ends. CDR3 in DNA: TGTGCCAGAAGCTTCGGCGGGGAAATTCAGTACTTC. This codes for CARSFGGEIQYF.

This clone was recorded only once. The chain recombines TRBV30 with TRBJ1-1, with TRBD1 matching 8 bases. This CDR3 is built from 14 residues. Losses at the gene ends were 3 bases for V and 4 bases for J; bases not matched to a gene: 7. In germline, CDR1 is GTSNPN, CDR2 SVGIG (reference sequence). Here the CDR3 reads CAWRGGQGATEAFF. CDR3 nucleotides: TGTGCCTGGAGGGGAGGACAGGGCGCCACTGAAGCTTTCTTT.

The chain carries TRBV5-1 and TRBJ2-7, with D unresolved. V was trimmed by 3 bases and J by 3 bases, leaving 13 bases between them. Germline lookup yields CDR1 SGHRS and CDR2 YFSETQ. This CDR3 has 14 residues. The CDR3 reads CASSSDSSDYEQYF. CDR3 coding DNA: TGCGCCAGCAGCTCCGACTCTTCCGACTACGAGCAGTACTTC. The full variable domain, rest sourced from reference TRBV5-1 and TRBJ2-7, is KAGVTQTPRYLIKTRGQQVTLSCSPISGHRSVSWYQQTPGQGLQFLFEYFSETQRNKGNFPGRFSGRQFSNSRSEMNVSTLELGDSALYLCASSSDSSDYEQYFGPGTRLTVT.

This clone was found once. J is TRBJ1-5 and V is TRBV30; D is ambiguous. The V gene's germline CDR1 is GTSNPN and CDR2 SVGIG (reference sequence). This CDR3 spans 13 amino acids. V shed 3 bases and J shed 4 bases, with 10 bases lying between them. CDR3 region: CAWRGGGNQPQHF. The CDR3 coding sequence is TGTGCCTGGAGGGGCGGCGGGAATCAGCCCCAGCATTTT.

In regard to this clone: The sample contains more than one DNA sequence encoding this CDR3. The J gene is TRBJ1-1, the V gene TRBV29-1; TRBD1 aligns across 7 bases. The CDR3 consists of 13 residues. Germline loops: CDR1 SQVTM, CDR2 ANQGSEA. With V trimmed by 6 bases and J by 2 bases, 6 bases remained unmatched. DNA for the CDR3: TGCAGCGTGGGTTACAGGGGAAACACTGAAGCTTTCTTT. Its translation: CSVGYRGNTEAFF. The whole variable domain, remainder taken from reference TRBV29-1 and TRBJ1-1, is SAVISQKPSRDICQRGTSLTIQCQVDSQVTMMFWYRQQPGQSLTLIATANQGSEATYESGFVIDKFPISRPNLTFSTLTVSNMSPEDSSIYLCSVGYRGNTEAFFGQGTRLTVV.

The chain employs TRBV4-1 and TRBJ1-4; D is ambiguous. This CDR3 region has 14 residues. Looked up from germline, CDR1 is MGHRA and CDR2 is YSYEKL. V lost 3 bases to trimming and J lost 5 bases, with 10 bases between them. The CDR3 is CASSQSLLNEKLFF. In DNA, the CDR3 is TGCGCCAGCAGCCAGTCACTCCTAAATGAAAAACTGTTTTTT.

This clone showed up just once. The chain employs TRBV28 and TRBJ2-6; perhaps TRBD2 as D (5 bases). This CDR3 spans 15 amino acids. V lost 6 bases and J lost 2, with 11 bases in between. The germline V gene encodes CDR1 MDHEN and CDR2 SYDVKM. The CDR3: CASSGGPAGANVLTF. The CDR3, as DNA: TGTGCCAGCAGCGGAGGCCCAGCTGGGGCCAACGTCCTGACTTTC.

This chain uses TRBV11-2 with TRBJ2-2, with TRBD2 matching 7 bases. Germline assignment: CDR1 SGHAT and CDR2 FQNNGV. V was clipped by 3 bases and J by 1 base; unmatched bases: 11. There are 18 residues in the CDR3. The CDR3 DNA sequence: TGTGCCAGCAGCTTTATCCCACCGGGAGGCCTGAACACCGGGGAGCTGTTTTTT. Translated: CASSFIPPGGLNTGELFF. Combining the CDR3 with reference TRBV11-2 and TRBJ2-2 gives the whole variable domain EAGVAQSPRYKIIEKRQSVAFWCNPISGHATLYWYQQILGQGPKLLIQFQNNGVVDDSQLPKDRFSAERLKGVDSTLKIQPAKLEDSAVYLCASSFIPPGGLNTGELFFGEGSRLTVL.

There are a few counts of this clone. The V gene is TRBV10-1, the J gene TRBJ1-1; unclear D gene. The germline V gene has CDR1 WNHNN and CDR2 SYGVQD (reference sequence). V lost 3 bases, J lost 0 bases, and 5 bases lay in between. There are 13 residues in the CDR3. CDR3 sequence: CASSDSMNTEAFF. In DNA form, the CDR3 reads TGCGCCAGCAGTGACAGTATGAACACTGAAGCTTTCTTT.

The CDR3 bases are TGTGCCAGCAGTGGCGTACTAGCGGGGAATGAGCAGTTCTTC. Amino acid sequence: CASSGVLAGNEQFF. V and J are TRBV28 and TRBJ2-1; 10 bases agree with TRBD2. The V and J ends lost 5 bases and 7 bases, in that order; junction bases with no gene match: 5. Germline CDR1 is MDHEN and CDR2 is SYDVKM. There are 14 residues in the CDR3.

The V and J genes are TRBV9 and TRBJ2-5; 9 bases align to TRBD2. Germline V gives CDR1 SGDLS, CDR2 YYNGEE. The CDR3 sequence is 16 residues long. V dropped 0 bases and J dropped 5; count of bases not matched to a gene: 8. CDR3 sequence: CASSVGAGGPRETQYF. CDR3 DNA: TGTGCCAGCAGCGTAGGTGCGGGGGGGCCTCGTGAGACCCAGTACTTC.

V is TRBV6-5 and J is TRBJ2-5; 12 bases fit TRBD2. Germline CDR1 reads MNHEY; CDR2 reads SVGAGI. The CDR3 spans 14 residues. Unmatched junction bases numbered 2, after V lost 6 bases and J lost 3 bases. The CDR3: CASSRLAGEETQYF. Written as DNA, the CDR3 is TGTGCCAGCAGCAGACTAGCGGGGGAAGAGACCCAGTACTTC.

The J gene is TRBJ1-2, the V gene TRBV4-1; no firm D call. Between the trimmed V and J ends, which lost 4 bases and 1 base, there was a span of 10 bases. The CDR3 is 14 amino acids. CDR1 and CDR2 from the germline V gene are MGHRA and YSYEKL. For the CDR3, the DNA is TGCGCCAGCAGCCCCCCGGGATTTAACTATGGCTACACCTTC. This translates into CASSPPGFNYGYTF.